The next 8 T cell receptor beta chains were all read from a single sample in a study of identical twins. TCRdb independently ran MiXCR on the 5' RACE reads; one entry per CDR3 protein. The data show around 530,000 distinct CDR3 sequences, with about 15% seen just once and more than 0.4% held by the top ten. These records were also assigned to another study, of yellow fever vaccine responses in identical twins.

The specimen sequenced was CD4+ T cells sorted from blood. The receptors originated from a young woman in good health.

The sample holds a few counts of this clonotype. The chain has TRBV3-1 and TRBJ1-2; TRBD1 aligns across 8 bases. The germline gives CDR1 LGHDT, CDR2 YNNKEL (reference sequence). The trim removed 4 bases at V and 7 bases at J, leaving 8 bases unmatched. This CDR3 is 14 amino acids long. The chain's CDR3 is CASSLPDRVGGYTF. CDR3 in DNA: TGTGCCAGCAGCCTCCCGGACAGGGTTGGTGGCTACACCTTC.

This clonotype was seen repeatedly, ten times or more. The rearrangement uses TRBV5-1 and TRBJ2-1; 7 nucleotides match TRBD1. CDR3 length: 15 residues. Trimming cost V 5 bases and J 0 bases; bases outside gene matches: 5. CDR1 and CDR2 (germline): SGHRS, YFSETQ. CDR3 in DNA: TGCGCCAGCAGGACGACAGGGAGCTCCTACAATGAGCAGTTCTTC. The encoded protein is CASRTTGSSYNEQFF.

The sample holds many counts of this clonotype. The rearrangement joins TRBV5-1 to TRBJ2-3, with D unresolved. With 0 bases removed from V and 3 bases from J, the gap between germline ends came to 17 bases. CDR1 is SGHRS, CDR2 YFSETQ, per germline. The CDR3 length is 17 residues. CDR3 DNA sequence: TGCGCCAGCAGCTTGGGTTCCGGTGCGCCCTCGACAGATACGCAGTATTTT. It encodes CASSLGSGAPSTDTQYF.

This clonotype was detected only a few times. The chain has TRBV9 and TRBJ1-6; D gene unclear. Trimming removed 0 bases from V and 2 bases from J, with 9 bases in between. The CDR3 is 16 residues long. Germline assignment: CDR1 SGDLS and CDR2 YYNGEE. CDR3 DNA: TGTGCCAGCAGCGTAGGGGCGGGCGCCTATAATTCACCCCTCCACTTT. This gives the protein CASSVGAGAYNSPLHF.

The chain is built from TRBV20-1 and TRBJ2-3; D remains ambiguous. Trimming stripped 6 bases from V and 2 bases from J, with 12 bases between. The CDR3 contains 13 residues. The germline CDR1 and CDR2 sequences are DFQATT and SNEGSKA (reference sequence). The CDR3 reads CSAETRLTDTQYF. The CDR3 nucleotides are TGCAGTGCAGAGACCCGACTCACAGATACGCAGTATTTT.

The chain uses TRBV5-4 and TRBJ2-3; 12 nucleotides align to TRBD2. CDR3 length: 16 amino acids. Trimming at V came to 4 bases and at J to 6 bases, leaving 9 bases not matched to a gene. Germline V gene sequence: CDR1 SGHNT, CDR2 YYREEE (reference sequence). The CDR3 DNA is TGTGCCAGCAGCCTCACAAGGACTAGCGGGGCGGATACGCAGTATTTT. This translates into CASSLTRTSGADTQYF.

This clonotype was picked up a small number of times. V and J are TRBV5-1 and TRBJ2-1; weak D call: TRBD1 (5 bases). The CDR3 has 16 amino acids. CDR1 and CDR2 from the germline V gene are SGHRS and YFSETQ. The V and J ends lost 1 base and 5 bases respectively, with 16 bases between them. CDR3 region: CASSLPQGLNHNEQFF. CDR3 DNA: TGCGCCAGCAGCTTGCCCCAGGGCCTGAATCACAATGAGCAGTTCTTC.

This clonotype was picked up a small number of times. The J gene is TRBJ2-2, the V gene TRBV5-1, with 10 bases aligning to TRBD2. The ends lost 3 bases at V and 6 bases at J; junction bases unmatched: 8. The CDR3 spans 16 residues. Germline assignment: CDR1 SGHRS and CDR2 YFSETQ. The CDR3 sequence is CASSSGLAEKAGELFF. DNA of the CDR3: TGCGCCAGCAGCTCCGGACTAGCGGAAAAGGCCGGGGAGCTGTTTTTT.